Described below is a single T cell receptor (beta chain) sequence and its context. Its antigen is not known. These data belong to a study of cytomegalovirus exposure and HLA in healthy donors. Study as a whole: The Caucasian-associated ancestry cluster held 65% to 90% of approximately 400 genotyped donors. Findings and limits, study-wide: Diagnosis of cytomegalovirus status made by the classifier reportedly showed high specificity and sensitivity. The presence/absence work took it that sequencing depth was about the same across donors. Investigators reported approximately 170 TCR beta chains as tied to cytomegalovirus.

The V gene's germline CDR1 is WSHSY and CDR2 SAAADI. The CDR3 covers 14 residues. With V trimmed by 7 bases and J by 7 bases, 10 bases remained unmatched. PCR primers comprised 60 Vbeta and 13 Jbeta primers. The protocol was immunoSEQ multiplex PCR, while the TCRdb copy is restricted to in-frame clones and leaves out a portion. Among 120,000 or so clones, roughly 78% were seen once, and the ten largest hold roughly 10%. This clonotype was obtained from a man younger than 45 in good health and CMV-seropositive. The specimen was PBMCs. The rearrangement joins TRBV10-2 to TRBJ2-7; 10 nucleotides line up with TRBD2. CDR3 DNA: TGCGCCAGCAATCCCAGCGGGAGGGCCCAAGAGCAGTACTTC. It translates to CASNPSGRAQEQYF.